The source of this T cell receptor (beta chain) is a study of T cells after posttransplantation cyclophosphamide. With regard to this clone: Its antigen is unidentified.

The study, taken as a whole, reports: Blood and skin or GI T cell repertoires showed limited TRB overlap.

The protocol was immunoSEQ multiplex PCR, while the TCRdb copy is restricted to in-frame clones and leaves out a portion. The sample gives tens of thousands of clones, 73% of which show up once; 0.55% to 0.75% is in the top ten. The V end lost 4 bases, the J end lost 3 bases, and 25 bases lay between the germline ends. The CDR3 runs to 19 residues. The germline CDR1 and CDR2 sequences are LNHDA and SQIVND (reference sequence). Input material: memory CD4+ T cells sorted from PBMCs. The TCR comes from a woman aged 55-70 years in good health, CMV-negative, and a related stem cell transplant donor. This chain uses TRBV19 with TRBJ1-5; tentative D call: TRBD1 (6 bases). The CDR3 DNA follows: TGTGCCAGTAGTAAGTCAGGGGATGGCCTTAGGTCACTCAATCAGCCCCAGCATTTT. Translation gives CASSKSGDGLRSLNQPQHF. The full variable domain, with the rest looked up from reference TRBV19 and TRBJ1-5, is DGGITQSPKYLFRKEGQNVTLSCEQNLNHDAMYWYRQDPGQGLRLIYYSQIVNDFQKGDIAEGYSVSREKKESFPLTVTSAQKNPTAFYLCASSKSGDGLRSLNQPQHFGDGTRLSIL.